This entry lists 21 T cell receptor beta chains sequenced from one sample in a study of blood T cell repertoires in COVID-19. Measured with immunoSEQ multiplex PCR; TCRdb has only the in-frame clones, and not every one. The sample contains approximately 110,000 clones, about 94% of which appear only once. The sample taken for sequencing was peripheral blood. These receptors originate from a man aged 50 to 60 with COVID-19, enrolled during active disease.

V gene TRBV19 combines with J gene TRBJ2-1; a possible D gene is TRBD2 (6 bases). In germline, CDR1 is LNHDA, CDR2 SQIVND (reference sequence). CDR3 size: 15 residues. V lost 8 bases and J lost 6, with 20 bases in between. CDR3: CASSRGSSGRNEQFF. The CDR3 nucleotides read TGTGCCAGTTCGCGGGGATCAAGCGGGCGCAATGAGCAGTTCTTC.

V gene TRBV6-5 combines with J gene TRBJ2-5, with TRBD1 matching 11 bases. Germline values: CDR1 MNHEY, CDR2 SVGAGI. The CDR3 contains 13 residues. The V gene end was trimmed by 8 bases and the J gene end by 3 bases; junction bases not matched to a gene: 2. The CDR3 reads CASLGQGEETQYF. The CDR3 DNA is TGTGCCAGCCTGGGACAGGGGGAAGAGACCCAGTACTTC.

The V call is TRBV7-6, the J call TRBJ2-2; D not resolved. The CDR3 sequence is 14 residues long. The ends were cut back, 5 bases at V and 6 bases at J, with 13 bases in the middle. Germline CDR1 and CDR2: SGHVS and FNYEAQ. The chain's CDR3 is CASSPTDSAGELFF. DNA of the CDR3: TGTGCCAGCAGCCCAACCGACTCCGCCGGGGAGCTGTTTTTT.

The chain uses TRBV19 and TRBJ2-3, with D unresolved. Germline lookup yields CDR1 LNHDA and CDR2 SQIVND (reference sequence). V shed 3 bases and J shed 1 base, with 11 bases lying between them. The CDR3 is 15 amino acids. The CDR3 here is CASSIDSVGTDTQYF. The CDR3 region has the DNA TGTGCCAGTAGTATTGATAGTGTTGGCACAGATACGCAGTATTTT.

The chain recombines TRBV4-3 with TRBJ1-5; perhaps TRBD1 as D (6 bases). CDR3 length: 16 residues. Trimming left V 0 bases short and J 1 base short, with 10 bases between. Germline loops: CDR1 LGHNA, CDR2 YSLEER. In nucleotides, the CDR3 is TGCGCCAGCAGCCAAGATGTAGGGGGAAGCAATCAGCCCCAGCATTTT. Amino acids: CASSQDVGGSNQPQHF.

The gene calls are TRBV6-6 and TRBJ1-4; 10 nucleotides match TRBD1. V shed 1 base, J shed 6 bases, and the junction held 2 bases outside the gene matches. CDR3 length: 15 amino acids. Germline V lookup: CDR1 MNHNY, CDR2 SVGAGI (reference sequence). The CDR3 coding sequence is TGTGCCAGCAGTTACTGGGGGACAGGGGATGAAAAACTGTTTTTT. Its protein is CASSYWGTGDEKLFF.

This chain uses TRBV11-2 with TRBJ2-7; TRBD1 matches 7 bases. Trimming cost V 1 base and J 7 bases; bases outside gene matches: 7. CDR3 length: 14 amino acids. CDR1 SGHAT and CDR2 FQNNGV come from the germline V gene. CDR3 sequence reads: CASSLAGTASEQYV. Here the CDR3 DNA reads TGTGCCAGCAGCTTAGCTGGGACAGCGAGTGAGCAGTACGTC.

The chain combines TRBV6-5 with TRBJ2-1, with a weak D call TRBD2 (6 bases). The germline CDR1 and CDR2 sequences are MNHEY and SVGAGI. The V and J ends lost 5 bases and 0 bases respectively, with 11 bases between them. The CDR3 extends over 15 amino acids. The CDR3 here is CASSRAGSSYNEQFF. CDR3 DNA: TGTGCCAGCAGTCGAGCGGGTAGCTCCTACAATGAGCAGTTCTTC.

The rearrangement joins TRBV10-3 to TRBJ2-3, with 12 bases fitting TRBD2. Germline V gene sequence: CDR1 ENHRY, CDR2 SYGVKD. CDR3 size: 20 residues. Losses at the gene ends were 2 bases for V and 0 bases for J; bases not matched to a gene: 12. CDR3 in amino acids: CAISEQGFTSGRLSTDTQYF. The CDR3 DNA follows: TGTGCCATCAGTGAGCAAGGGTTCACTAGCGGGAGGCTTAGCACAGATACGCAGTATTTT.

The chain combines TRBV29-1 with TRBJ1-1; 7 bases are shared with TRBD1. V trimming: 5 bases; J trimming: 4 bases; junction bases outside the gene matches: 4. The CDR3 consists of 12 residues. CDR1 is SQVTM, CDR2 ANQGSEA, per germline. CDR3 sequence (DNA): TGCAGCGTTTTGGGGACAGCCACTGAAGCTTTCTTT. Encoded protein: CSVLGTATEAFF. Complete variable domain (other parts from reference TRBV29-1 and TRBJ1-1): SAVISQKPSRDICQRGTSLTIQCQVDSQVTMMFWYRQQPGQSLTLIATANQGSEATYESGFVIDKFPISRPNLTFSTLTVSNMSPEDSSIYLCSVLGTATEAFFGQGTRLTVV.

The rearrangement joins TRBV11-2 to TRBJ1-6; D remains ambiguous. This CDR3 region has 15 residues. Germline V gene sequence: CDR1 SGHAT, CDR2 FQNNGV. V dropped 0 bases and J dropped 10 bases, with 13 bases sitting between them. The CDR3 nucleotides read TGTGCCAGCAGCTTAGAGACTAGGATCGGCTCACCCCTCCACTTT. The encoded protein is CASSLETRIGSPLHF.

Regarding this clone: Other DNA variants within this sample encode the same CDR3. The V gene is TRBV19, the J gene TRBJ2-3, with a tentative D call TRBD2 (5 bases). V was trimmed by 2 bases and J by 0 bases, leaving 9 bases between them. The V gene's germline CDR1 is LNHDA and CDR2 SQIVND (reference sequence). The CDR3 is made up of 15 amino acids. The DNA of the CDR3 is TGTGCCAGTAGTATACTAGCTGCTAGCACAGATACGCAGTATTTT. As protein: CASSILAASTDTQYF.

The V gene is TRBV11-3, the J gene TRBJ2-2, with 7 positions matching TRBD1. CDR1 SGHNT and CDR2 YENEEA come from the germline V gene. The CDR3 covers 15 residues. V lost 5 bases and J lost 6; bases outside the gene matches: 9. The CDR3: CASSPSRGPPGELFF. In nucleotides, the CDR3 is TGTGCCAGCAGCCCCTCTAGGGGGCCCCCCGGGGAGCTGTTTTTT.

The chain links TRBV5-4 to TRBJ1-1; 9 nucleotides match TRBD1. Germline V gene sequence: CDR1 SGHNT, CDR2 YYREEE (reference sequence). The V gene end was trimmed by 4 bases and the J gene end by 4 bases; junction bases not matched to a gene: 11. The CDR3 runs 16 residues. For the CDR3, the DNA is TGTGCCAGCAGCCGGGCCCCACAGGGGGCGGTCACTGAAGCTTTCTTT. Protein sequence: CASSRAPQGAVTEAFF.

The V call is TRBV30, the J call TRBJ1-5, with D hard to call. The CDR3 sequence is 15 residues long. The germline V and J ends were trimmed by 2 bases and 6 bases, with 17 bases remaining between them. Germline V CDR1 and CDR2: GTSNPN, SVGIG (reference sequence). DNA for the CDR3: TGTGCCTGGAGTCAACCCGGGTATGTGAGTCAGCCCCAGCATTTT. Translated, it gives CAWSQPGYVSQPQHF.

V usage is TRBV19 and J usage is TRBJ2-2, with 7 bases identical to TRBD1. Germline V CDR1 and CDR2: LNHDA, SQIVND (reference sequence). Trimming cost V 5 bases and J 3 bases; bases outside gene matches: 6. The CDR3 length is 15 residues. CDR3 sequence: CASSAQGPDTGELFF. In DNA form, the CDR3 reads TGTGCCAGTAGTGCACAGGGGCCGGACACCGGGGAGCTGTTTTTT.

The J gene is TRBJ2-1, the V gene TRBV4-2; 7 bases agree with TRBD2. The germline CDR1 and CDR2 sequences are LGHNA and YNFKEQ. This CDR3 contains 16 residues. Unmatched junction bases numbered 5, after V lost 0 bases and J lost 3 bases. The CDR3 protein is CASSQEGREGYNEQFF. The DNA of the CDR3 is TGTGCCAGCAGCCAAGAAGGAAGGGAGGGCTACAATGAGCAGTTCTTC.

This chain links TRBV30 with TRBJ2-3, with D perhaps TRBD1 (6 bases). V lost 4 bases and J lost 6, with 11 bases in between. The CDR3 spans 12 residues. Germline CDR1 reads GTSNPN; CDR2 reads SVGIG (reference sequence). The CDR3 DNA reads TGTGCCTGGAACCAGGGGTGGGATACGCAGTATTTT. This encodes CAWNQGWDTQYF.

The rearrangement links TRBV9 to TRBJ1-1, with no clear D. The germline gives CDR1 SGDLS, CDR2 YYNGEE. V was trimmed by 0 bases and J by 5 bases, leaving 8 bases between them. The CDR3 spans 13 residues. The CDR3 loop is CASSVEEFTEAFF. Written as DNA, the CDR3 is TGTGCCAGCAGCGTAGAGGAGTTTACTGAAGCTTTCTTT.

The rearrangement uses TRBV4-3 and TRBJ2-2, with 9 bases identical to TRBD2. CDR3 size: 19 residues. Losses at the gene ends were 0 bases for V and 0 bases for J; bases not matched to a gene: 8. Looked up from germline, CDR1 is LGHNA and CDR2 is YSLEER. CDR3 bases: TGCGCCAGCAGCCAAGATCCCTCTGCTAGCGGGGCGAACACCGGGGAGCTGTTTTTT. Protein sequence: CASSQDPSASGANTGELFF.

This chain links TRBV19 with TRBJ2-1; TRBD2 is a possible D gene (5 bases). The V and J ends lost 6 bases and 2 bases respectively, with 8 bases between them. The CDR3 spans 13 residues. Germline lookup yields CDR1 LNHDA and CDR2 SQIVND (reference sequence). CDR3 nucleotides: TGTGCCAGTAGAAACGGGGCCTACAATGAGCAGTTCTTC. It specifies CASRNGAYNEQFF.